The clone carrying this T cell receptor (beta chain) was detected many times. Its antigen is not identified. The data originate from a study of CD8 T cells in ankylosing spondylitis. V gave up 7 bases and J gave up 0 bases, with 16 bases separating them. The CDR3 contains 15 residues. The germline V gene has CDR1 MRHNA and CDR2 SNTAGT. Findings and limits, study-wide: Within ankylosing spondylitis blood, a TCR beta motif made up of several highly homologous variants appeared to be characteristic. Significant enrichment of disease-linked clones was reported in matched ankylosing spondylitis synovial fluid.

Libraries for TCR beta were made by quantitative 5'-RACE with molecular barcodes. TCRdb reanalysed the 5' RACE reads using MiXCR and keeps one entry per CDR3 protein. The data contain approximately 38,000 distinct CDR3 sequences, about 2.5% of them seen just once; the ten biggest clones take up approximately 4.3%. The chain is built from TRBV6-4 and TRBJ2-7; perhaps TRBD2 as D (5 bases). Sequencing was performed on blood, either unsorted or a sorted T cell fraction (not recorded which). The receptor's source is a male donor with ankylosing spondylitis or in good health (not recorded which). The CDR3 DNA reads TGTGCCAGCACCTCCAGGAGGCACATCTCCTACGAGCAGTACTTC. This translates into CASTSRRHISYEQYF.